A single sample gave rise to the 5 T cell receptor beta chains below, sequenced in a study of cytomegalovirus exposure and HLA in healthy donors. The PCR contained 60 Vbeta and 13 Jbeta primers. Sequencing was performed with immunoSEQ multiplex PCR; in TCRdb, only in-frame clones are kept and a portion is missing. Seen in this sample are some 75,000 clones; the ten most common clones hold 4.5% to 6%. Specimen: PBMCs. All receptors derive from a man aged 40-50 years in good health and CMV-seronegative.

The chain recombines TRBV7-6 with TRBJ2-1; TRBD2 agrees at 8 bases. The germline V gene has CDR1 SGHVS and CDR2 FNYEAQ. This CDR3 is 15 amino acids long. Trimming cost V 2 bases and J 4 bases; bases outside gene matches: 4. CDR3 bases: TGTGCCAGCAGCTTATCGGGAGGGCCTTACAATGAGCAGTTCTTC. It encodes CASSLSGGPYNEQFF.

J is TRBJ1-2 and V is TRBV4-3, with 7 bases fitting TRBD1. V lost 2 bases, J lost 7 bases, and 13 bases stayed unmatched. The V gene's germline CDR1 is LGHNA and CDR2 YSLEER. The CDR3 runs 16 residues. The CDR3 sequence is CASSQLSDRAVAGYTF. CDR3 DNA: TGCGCCAGCAGCCAACTCTCCGACAGGGCCGTGGCTGGCTACACCTTC.

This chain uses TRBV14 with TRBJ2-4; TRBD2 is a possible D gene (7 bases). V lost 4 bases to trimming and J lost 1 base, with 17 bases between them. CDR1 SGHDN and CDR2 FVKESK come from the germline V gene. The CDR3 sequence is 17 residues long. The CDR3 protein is CASSPQGGAVAKNIQYF. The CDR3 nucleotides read TGTGCCAGCAGCCCCCAAGGGGGGGCCGTGGCCAAAAACATTCAGTACTTC.

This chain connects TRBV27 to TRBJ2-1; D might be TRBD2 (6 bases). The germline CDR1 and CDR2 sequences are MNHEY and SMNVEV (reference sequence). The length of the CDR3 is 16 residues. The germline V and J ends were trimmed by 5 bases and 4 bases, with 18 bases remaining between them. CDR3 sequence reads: CASSPLGRGRYNEQFF. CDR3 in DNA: TGTGCCAGCAGTCCCTTGGGGCGGGGCCGGTACAATGAGCAGTTCTTC.

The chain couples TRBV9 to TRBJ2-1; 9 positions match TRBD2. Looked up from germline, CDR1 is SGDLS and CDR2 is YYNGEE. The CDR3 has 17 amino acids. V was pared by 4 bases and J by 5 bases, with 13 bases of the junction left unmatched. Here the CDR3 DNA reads TGTGCCAGCAGCTTCCCGACTAGCGGAGAGGGTCACAATGAGCAGTTCTTC. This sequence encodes CASSFPTSGEGHNEQFF.